This T cell receptor beta chain was sequenced for a study of vaccination and CD4 T cells after COVID-19. Study in general: Samples were taken after vaccination, a median of about 73 days after dose two, with a range of 14 to 241.

CDR3 length: 12 amino acids. The V gene's germline CDR1 is DFQATT and CDR2 SNEGSKA (reference sequence). V was pared by 1 base and J by 8 bases, with 6 bases between. Study outcomes and limitations: The study found median SARS-CoV-2-reactive clonotypes rising from about 20 to 38, not significantly.

Sequencing of the DNA from cultured CD4+ T cells was carried out with the Oncomine TCR Beta short-read assay. TCRdb reprocessed the PCR reads with MiXCR, giving one entry per CDR3 protein. This sample has 13,000 to 15,000 distinct CDR3 sequences, with 40% found just once. This sample's treatment: approximately nine-day PBMC culture with coronavirus spike peptide pools or control peptides (ViraFEST assay). ViraFEST expanded antigen-specific T cells with peptide pools, then sequenced TCRs. This clonotype was seen only a few times. Its antigen is undetermined. Sequences were obtained from CD4+ T cells from blood, cultured in vitro. This TCR was recovered from a human donor who had recovered from COVID-19. The chain links TRBV20-1 to TRBJ1-6; no definite D call. The CDR3 DNA reads TGCAGTGCTAGAGGAAGGGATTCACCCCTCCACTTT. It specifies CSARGRDSPLHF.